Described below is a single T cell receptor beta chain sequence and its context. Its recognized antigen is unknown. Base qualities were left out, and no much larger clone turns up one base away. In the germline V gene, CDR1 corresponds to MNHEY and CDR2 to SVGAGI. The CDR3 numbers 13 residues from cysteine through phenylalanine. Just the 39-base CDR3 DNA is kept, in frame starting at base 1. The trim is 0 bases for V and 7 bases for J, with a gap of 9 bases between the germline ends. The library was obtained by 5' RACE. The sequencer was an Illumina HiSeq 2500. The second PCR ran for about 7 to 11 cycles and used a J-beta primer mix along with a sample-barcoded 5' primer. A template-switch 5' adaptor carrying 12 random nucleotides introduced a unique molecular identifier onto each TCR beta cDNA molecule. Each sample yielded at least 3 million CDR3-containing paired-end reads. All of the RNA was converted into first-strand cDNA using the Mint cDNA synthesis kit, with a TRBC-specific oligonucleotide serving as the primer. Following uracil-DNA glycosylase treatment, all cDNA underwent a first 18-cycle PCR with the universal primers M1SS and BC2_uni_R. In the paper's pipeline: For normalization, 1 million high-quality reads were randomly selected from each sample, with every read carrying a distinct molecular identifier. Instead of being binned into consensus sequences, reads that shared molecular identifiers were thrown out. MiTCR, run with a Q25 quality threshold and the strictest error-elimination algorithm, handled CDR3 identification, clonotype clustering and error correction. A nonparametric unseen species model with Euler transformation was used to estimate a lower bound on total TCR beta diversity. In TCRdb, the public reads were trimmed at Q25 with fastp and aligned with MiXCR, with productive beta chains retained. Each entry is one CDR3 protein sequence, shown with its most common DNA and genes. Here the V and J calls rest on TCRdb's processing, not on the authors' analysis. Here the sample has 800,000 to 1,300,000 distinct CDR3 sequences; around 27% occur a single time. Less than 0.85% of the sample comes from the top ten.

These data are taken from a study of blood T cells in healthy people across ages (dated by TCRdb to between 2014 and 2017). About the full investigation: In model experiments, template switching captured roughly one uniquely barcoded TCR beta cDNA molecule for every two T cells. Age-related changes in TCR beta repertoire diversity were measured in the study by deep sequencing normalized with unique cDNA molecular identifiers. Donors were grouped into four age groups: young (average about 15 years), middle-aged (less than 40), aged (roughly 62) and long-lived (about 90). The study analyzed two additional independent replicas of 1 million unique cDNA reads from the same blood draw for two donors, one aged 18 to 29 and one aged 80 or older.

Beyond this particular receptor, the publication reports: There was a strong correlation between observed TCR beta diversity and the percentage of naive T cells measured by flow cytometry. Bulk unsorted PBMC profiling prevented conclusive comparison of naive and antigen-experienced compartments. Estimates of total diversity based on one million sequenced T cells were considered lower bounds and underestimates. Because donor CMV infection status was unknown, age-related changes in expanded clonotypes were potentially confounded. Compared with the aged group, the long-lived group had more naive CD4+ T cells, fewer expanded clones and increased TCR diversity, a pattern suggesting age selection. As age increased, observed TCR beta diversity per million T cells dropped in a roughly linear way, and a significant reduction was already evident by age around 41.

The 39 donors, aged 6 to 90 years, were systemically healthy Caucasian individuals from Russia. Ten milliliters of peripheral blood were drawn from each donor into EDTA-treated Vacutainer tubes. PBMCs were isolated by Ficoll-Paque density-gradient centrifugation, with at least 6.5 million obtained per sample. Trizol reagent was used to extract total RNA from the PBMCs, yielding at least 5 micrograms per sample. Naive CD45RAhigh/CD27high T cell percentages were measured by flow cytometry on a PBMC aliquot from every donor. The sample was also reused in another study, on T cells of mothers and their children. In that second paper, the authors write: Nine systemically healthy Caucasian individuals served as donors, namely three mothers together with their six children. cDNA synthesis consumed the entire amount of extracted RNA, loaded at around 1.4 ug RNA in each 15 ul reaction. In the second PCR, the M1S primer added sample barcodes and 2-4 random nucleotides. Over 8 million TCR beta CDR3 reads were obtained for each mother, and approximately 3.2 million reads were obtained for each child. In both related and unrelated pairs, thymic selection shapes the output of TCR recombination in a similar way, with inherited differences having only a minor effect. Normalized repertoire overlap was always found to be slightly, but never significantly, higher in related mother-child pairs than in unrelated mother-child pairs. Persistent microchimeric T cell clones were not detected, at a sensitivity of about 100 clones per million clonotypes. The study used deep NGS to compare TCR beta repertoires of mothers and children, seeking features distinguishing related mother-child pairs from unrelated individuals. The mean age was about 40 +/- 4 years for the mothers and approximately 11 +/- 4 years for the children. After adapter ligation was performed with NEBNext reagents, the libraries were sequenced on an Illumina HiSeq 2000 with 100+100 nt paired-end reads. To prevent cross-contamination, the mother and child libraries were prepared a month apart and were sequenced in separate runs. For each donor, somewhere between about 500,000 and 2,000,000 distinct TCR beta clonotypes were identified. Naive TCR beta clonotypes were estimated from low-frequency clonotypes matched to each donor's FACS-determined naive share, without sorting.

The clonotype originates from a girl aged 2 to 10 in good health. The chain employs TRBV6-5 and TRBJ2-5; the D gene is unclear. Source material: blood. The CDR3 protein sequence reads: CASSYSPGGTQYF. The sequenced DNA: TGTGCCAGCAGTTACTCGCCTGGTGGGACCCAGTACTTC.